Described below is a single T cell receptor (beta chain) sequence and its context. Authors' methods: Counts of nucleated cells, estimated from reference gene primer amplification, were obtained. Measured with immunoSEQ multiplex PCR; TCRdb has only the in-frame clones, and not every one. The V and J calls and the clone size are those of that table, but D and trimming were determined from the DNA. This sample has 230,000 or so clones; roughly 80% occur once, and the top ten carry 7.5%. While infection was still active, Seattle patients were enrolled and then followed longitudinally. Trimming took 0 bases from V and 0 from J, leaving 6 bases between them. The CDR3 contains 15 residues. Germline V lookup: CDR1 LGHDT, CDR2 YNNKEL (reference sequence). This entry belongs to a study of blood T cell repertoires in COVID-19. At the level of the study: In each case, the material was cDNA or gDNA derived from T cells, B-cell-depleted T cells, or PBMCs.

The sequence was collected from an elderly woman with COVID-19, enrolled during active disease. Material: peripheral blood. The V and J genes are TRBV3-1 (or the pseudogene TRBV3-2) and TRBJ1-3; no clear D gene. The chain's CDR3 is CASSQEGSSGNTIYF. CDR3 nucleotide sequence: TGTGCCAGCAGCCAAGAGGGGAGCTCTGGAAACACCATATATTTT.